Listed here are 3 T cell receptor beta chains from one sample, sequenced in a study of T cell responses to AZD1222 COVID-19 vaccine. The protocol was immunoSEQ multiplex PCR, while the TCRdb copy is restricted to in-frame clones and leaves out a portion. The sample includes some 140,000 clones, 85% to 90% of them seen just once. The sample in question was peripheral blood, obtained on day 0 of AZD1222 vaccination. The receptors derive from an adult in good health.

The rearrangement uses TRBV7-9 and TRBJ2-7; no clear D. The CDR3 loop spans 13 amino acids. Germline V gives CDR1 SEHNR, CDR2 FQNEAQ (reference sequence). Trimming took off 4 bases at V and 4 bases at J, with 11 bases between the two ends. CDR3 sequence reads: CASSSGRIYEQYF. CDR3 DNA sequence: TGTGCCAGCAGCTCCGGACGGATATACGAGCAGTACTTC.

The rearrangement joins TRBV7-8 to TRBJ2-1, with TRBD1 matching 8 bases. V dropped 2 bases and J dropped 6; count of bases not matched to a gene: 3. The CDR3 has 14 residues. Germline CDR1 and CDR2: SGHVS and FQNEAQ. The CDR3 bases are TGTGCCAGCAGCTTATACGACAGGGGCAATGAGCAGTTCTTC. Its protein is CASSLYDRGNEQFF.

The chain combines TRBV2 with TRBJ2-7; D ambiguous. Looked up from germline, CDR1 is SNHLY and CDR2 is FYNNEI. The ends were cut back, 0 bases at V and 5 bases at J, with 5 bases in the middle. This CDR3 has 12 amino acids. This CDR3 is CASSEAGNEQYF. The DNA for the CDR3 is TGTGCCAGCAGTGAAGCCGGCAACGAGCAGTACTTC. Looking up the rest from reference TRBV2 and TRBJ2-7 gives the full variable domain: EPEVTQTPSHQVTQMGQEVILRCVPISNHLYFYWYRQILGQKVEFLVSFYNNEISEKSEIFDDQFSVERPDGSNFTLKIRSTKLEDSAMYFCASSEAGNEQYFGPGTRLTVT.